Listed below are T cell receptor beta chains from one sample, sequenced in a study of response to subunit inactivated influenza vaccine. TCRdb used MiXCR to reprocess the RT-PCR reads, holding one entry per CDR3 protein. The table includes approximately 230,000 distinct CDR3 sequences, 9.5% to 15% detected once. Sequenced here: non-naive T cells sorted from PBMCs, sampled roughly 2 weeks before vaccination. The origin of the receptors is a man between 45 and 60 years old who received an inactivated influenza vaccine. Both conserved end residues are part of each CDR3. The D gene is left open where the match is weak. Size tells how often a clone was seen (once, few, many) or the class of an expanded clone, and some rows leave it out.

V	size	D	J	CDR3	DNA
TRBV12-3/TRBV12-4	few	-	TRBJ2-2	CASSLPIAANTGELFF	TGTGCCAGCAGTCTCCCCATAGCCGCAAACACCGGGGAGCTGTTTTTT
TRBV6-1	few	-	TRBJ1-3	CASSGQRNSGNTIYF	TGTGCCAGCAGTGGACAGCGGAACTCTGGAAACACCATATATTTT
TRBV20-1	few	-	TRBJ2-1	CSANGPKGNEQFF	TGCAGTGCTAACGGGCCAAAGGGCAATGAGCAGTTCTTC
TRBV7-6	many	TRBD1	TRBJ2-7	CASSLGQGATYEQYF	TGTGCCAGCAGCTTAGGACAGGGGGCAACCTACGAGCAGTACTTC
TRBV7-9	-	-	TRBJ2-5	CASSLALGLGETQYF	TGTGCCAGCAGCTTAGCGCTGGGGTTAGGAGAGACCCAGTACTTC
TRBV15	many	TRBD2	TRBJ2-2	CATSGSGWGGTGELFF	TGTGCCACCAGCGGTAGCGGGTGGGGGGGCACCGGGGAGCTGTTTTTT
TRBV18	-	TRBD2	TRBJ2-1	CASSPPGLVNEQFF	TGTGCCAGCTCACCACCGGGACTAGTCAATGAGCAGTTCTTC
TRBV5-6	once	-	TRBJ2-1	CASSFTSHSYNEQFF	TGTGCCAGCAGCTTCACGTCCCACTCCTACAATGAGCAGTTCTTC
TRBV28	-	TRBD2	TRBJ2-5	CASSSPRGVETQYF	TGTGCCAGCAGTTCGCCCCGGGGGGTGGAGACCCAGTACTTC
TRBV5-1	many	TRBD2	TRBJ2-7	CASSLPGLAAYEQYF	TGCGCCAGCAGCTTGCCGGGACTAGCTGCCTACGAGCAGTACTTC
TRBV7-2	few	TRBD1	TRBJ2-5	CASSPDRGRGGTQYF	TGTGCCAGCAGCCCGGACAGGGGGCGTGGTGGGACCCAGTACTTC
TRBV7-3	few	-	TRBJ2-1	CASSSNPNEQFF	TGTGCCAGCAGCTCAAATCCCAATGAGCAGTTCTTC
TRBV24-1	-	TRBD1	TRBJ1-5	CATSATGGGEGQPQHF	TGTGCCACCAGTGCCACAGGGGGCGGTGAAGGTCAGCCCCAGCATTTT
TRBV5-1	-	TRBD1	TRBJ1-1	CASIPLPGGNTEAFF	TGCGCCAGCATCCCCCTCCCAGGGGGGAACACTGAAGCTTTCTTT
TRBV20-1	-	TRBD2	TRBJ2-1	CSARGWASGRVNEQFF	TGCAGTGCTAGAGGTTGGGCTAGCGGGAGAGTCAATGAGCAGTTCTTC